This TCR beta chain stems from a study of Graves' ophthalmopathy and Graves' hyperthyroidism. General study results and limits: Prediction of ophthalmopathy progression reached roughly 70% sensitivity and around 75% specificity. Blood repertoires reportedly contained most expanded thyroid clonotypes above 0.001 frequency.

This clonotype was observed at least ten times. Its antigen is still unknown. Exclusion criteria comprised other autoimmune diseases, uncontrolled infections, pregnancy or lactation in patients. Clinical symptoms and serum thyroxine were used for diagnosis; TRAb, thyroid ultrasound and orbital computed tomography were also relied on. The germline V and J ends were trimmed by 1 base and 0 bases, with 15 bases remaining between them. In germline, CDR1 is LNHNV, CDR2 YYDKDF (reference sequence). The CDR3 runs 17 residues. The TCR beta CDR3 regions underwent amplification from RNA transcripts. Second-round multiplex PCR came after first-round RT-PCR with HTBI primers. TCRdb passed the multiplex PCR reads through MiXCR, listing each CDR3 protein once. This table holds about half a million distinct CDR3 sequences, roughly an eighth found once.

The sequencing sample was made of blood. The chain joins TRBV15 to TRBJ1-1; D is ambiguous. This receptor was identified in a young woman with Graves' ophthalmopathy. The CDR3, as DNA: TGTGCCACCAGCAGAGTTTGGCTGAGTTCCATGAACACTGAAGCTTTCTTT. Translation: CATSRVWLSSMNTEAFF. Looking up the rest from reference TRBV15 and TRBJ1-1 gives the full variable domain: DAMVIQNPRYQVTQFGKPVTLSCSQTLNHNVMYWYQQKSSQAPKLLFHYYDKDFNNEADTPDNFQSRRPNTSFCFLDIRSPGLGDTAMYLCATSRVWLSSMNTEAFFGQGTRLTVV.